This T cell receptor (beta chain) was recorded in a study of T cells in localized non-small cell lung cancer (TCRdb year 2020). Study-wide context: The study analyzed T cell repertoires of around 250 early-stage NSCLC patients, comparing tumors and uninvolved tumor-adjacent lungs. The cohort consisted of 200 to 250 treatment-naive NSCLC patients whose localized lung tumors had been resected. Of the NSCLC patients, 129 were male and 85 to 110 were female, and the mean age was approximately 66 years. General findings and caveats noted by the study authors: Because multi-region tumor sequencing was not done, intratumor heterogeneity could not be ruled out. A median of 57 of the top 100 tumor clones turned up in the paired uninvolved adjacent lung, and 25 to 30 of those clones also ranked among the top 100 of that same adjacent lung. Uninvolved tumor-adjacent lung showed the highest T cell clonality, higher than tumor, which suggests more focused antigenic responses in the uninvolved tumor-adjacent lung. Because the study design was exploratory, TCR variables were selected using unadjusted p-values without false-discovery rate correction. Higher blood T cell density associated with longer overall survival, while higher adjacent-lung clonality associated with shorter survival.

TCR beta CDR3 regions were sequenced from DNA using the immunoSEQ Assay. On the study's bioinformatics: T cell density was computed as TCR beta template counts normalized to usable DNA estimated by amplifying housekeeping genes. Using the preseqR package, richness was estimated by extrapolating to 120,000 templates for tissue samples and 400,000 templates for PBMC samples. Clonality was defined by subtracting Pielou's evenness from one. Differential abundance testing on productive amino-acid clonotypes, with a minimum total count of 5 and an alpha of 0.1, was used to identify tissue-enriched TCRs. The Jaccard Index and the Morisita Overlap Index were used to measure repertoire overlap between compartments. TCR beta CDR3s were clustered by GLIPH together with public tetramer-defined viral CDR3s, and at least three viral sequences plus V-gene enrichment were required for viral motifs. The clones in this table, taken by TCRdb from immuneACCESS, are in-frame only. Not every clone is retained; where verified, under half of the shortfall comes from an unresolved V gene, and the cause of the rest is unknown. The V and J calls and the clone size are those of that table, but D and trimming were determined from the DNA. This sample has roughly 61,000 clones in its table, and roughly 79% of those were observed once. The ten largest make up just over 4.5% of the sample.

At diagnosis, tumor, uninvolved tumor-adjacent lung and peripheral blood were collected and then preserved as a mix of FFPE and fresh-frozen material. Blood samples were analyzed as peripheral blood mononuclear cells for TCR repertoire profiling. Worth noting for this clone: Its antigen target is currently unknown. No base-level quality is on record; no much larger clone is a single base apart.

The CDR3, cysteine through phenylalanine, is 15 amino acids long. Only the CDR3 region is kept as DNA, spanning 45 bases read in frame from base 1. Relative to germline, V is missing 10 bases and J is missing 10 bases, with 16 bases of the junction outside any gene match. CDR1 LNHDA and CDR2 SQIVND are derived from the germline V gene (reference sequence). The rearranged chain carries TRBV19 and TRBJ2-1, and TRBD1 matches 10 of the central bases. Sequences were derived from PBMCs, sampled before any cancer treatment. The TCR sequence derives from a man between 40 and 69 years old with stage II lung adenocarcinoma. The bases are TGTGCCACTAGAGACGCGGGACAGGGGACGTGGGAGCAGTTCTTC. Translated, this gives CATRDAGQGTWEQFF.